The 12 T cell receptor beta chains below come from one sample, sequenced in a study of cytomegalovirus exposure and HLA in healthy donors. This table comes from immunoSEQ multiplex PCR, and its TCRdb copy is limited to in-frame clones, with some not included. The table has about 78,000 clones, about 95% seen once. Sequencing was performed on PBMCs. These receptors originate from a man aged 18 to 30 in good health and CMV-seropositive.

V and J are TRBV19 and TRBJ2-1; D call uncertain. V was pared by 6 bases and J by 5 bases, with 2 bases between. The CDR3 has 10 residues. CDR1 is LNHDA, CDR2 SQIVND, per germline (reference sequence). This CDR3 is CASSNNEQFF. CDR3 bases: TGTGCCAGTAGCAACAATGAGCAGTTCTTC.

The count of this clone is one. V gene TRBV6-1 combines with J gene TRBJ2-5; no definite D call. Germline CDR1 is MNHNS and CDR2 is SASEGT. The CDR3 is made up of 12 amino acids. V dropped 5 bases and J dropped 0 bases, with 4 bases sitting between them. CDR3 amino acids: CASSYNQETQYF. In DNA form, the CDR3 reads TGTGCCAGCAGTTATAACCAAGAGACCCAGTACTTC.

The chain joins TRBV25-1 to TRBJ2-7, with TRBD1 matching over 8 bases. Looked up from germline, CDR1 is MGHDK and CDR2 is SYGVNS. Losses at the gene ends were 0 bases for V and 6 bases for J; bases not matched to a gene: 7. The CDR3 extends over 15 amino acids. The CDR3 reads CASSEYAGGPLEQYF. The CDR3 bases are TGTGCCAGCAGTGAATACGCAGGGGGCCCCCTCGAGCAGTACTTC.

In DNA form, the CDR3 reads TGTGCCAGCGGGGGGGCAGGAAACACCATATATTTT. Amino acid sequence: CASGGAGNTIYF. The chain couples TRBV7-9 to TRBJ1-3; TRBD1 is a possible D gene (6 bases). V shed 8 bases and J shed 4 bases, with 9 bases lying between them. Germline CDR1 is SEHNR and CDR2 is FQNEAQ (reference sequence). This CDR3 contains 12 residues.

The V and J genes are TRBV7-9 and TRBJ2-7; 7 nucleotides line up with TRBD1. This CDR3 is built from 13 residues. With 7 bases clipped from V and 3 bases from J, the junction kept 6 bases outside the gene matches. Germline loops: CDR1 SEHNR, CDR2 FQNEAQ (reference sequence). CDR3 sequence: CASTDWDSYEQYF. CDR3 DNA sequence: TGTGCCAGCACCGACTGGGACAGCTACGAGCAGTACTTC.

This chain links TRBV15 with TRBJ2-3; TRBD1 aligns across 7 bases. Germline CDR1 reads LNHNV; CDR2 reads YYDKDF (reference sequence). The CDR3 length is 15 residues. The J segment lost 1 base and the V segment lost 5 bases, leaving 6 bases of the junction unmatched. The CDR3 protein is CATSAPGGGTDTQYF. Here the CDR3 DNA reads TGTGCCACCAGCGCCCCAGGGGGAGGCACAGATACGCAGTATTTT. Together with reference TRBV15 and TRBJ2-3, the CDR3 gives the full variable domain: DAMVIQNPRYQVTQFGKPVTLSCSQTLNHNVMYWYQQKSSQAPKLLFHYYDKDFNNEADTPDNFQSRRPNTSFCFLDIRSPGLGDTAMYLCATSAPGGGTDTQYFGPGTRLTVL.

The chain employs TRBV30 and TRBJ2-5, with a possible D match to TRBD2 (5 bases). This CDR3 region has 14 residues. The germline CDR1 and CDR2 sequences are GTSNPN and SVGIG (reference sequence). The V gene lost 1 base and the J gene lost 3 bases, with 12 bases spanning the gap. CDR3 amino acids: CAWSAPPREETQYF. CDR3 DNA sequence: TGTGCCTGGAGTGCACCTCCGAGGGAAGAGACCCAGTACTTC.

The V and J genes are TRBV6-6 and TRBJ2-7; 7 bases are a match to TRBD2. After removal of 2 bases from V and 2 bases from J, the junction contained 3 bases not matched to a gene. The CDR3 is made up of 14 amino acids. Germline V gene lookup returns CDR1 MNHNY and CDR2 SVGAGI (reference sequence). CDR3 in amino acids: CASSYLGTTYEQYF. The CDR3 nucleotides are TGTGCCAGCAGTTACCTCGGGACTACCTACGAGCAGTACTTC.

This chain uses TRBV7-2 with TRBJ2-4; TRBD2 is a possible D gene (5 bases). V was pared by 4 bases and J by 3 bases, with 19 bases between. CDR1 and CDR2 (germline): SGHTA, FQGNSA. The CDR3 has 17 residues. The CDR3 nucleotides are TGTGCCAGCAGCTCCCCCTATGTGGGAGTGGACAAAAACATTCAGTACTTC. Translation gives CASSSPYVGVDKNIQYF.

This clone occurred once. This rearrangement joins TRBV4-2 to TRBJ2-1, with a possible D match to TRBD1 (6 bases). Per the germline V gene, CDR1 is LGHNA and CDR2 is YNFKEQ. The CDR3 sequence is 16 residues long. The V and J ends lost 0 bases and 3 bases respectively, with 12 bases between them. The CDR3 loop reads CASSQEGGHHYNEQFF. CDR3 coding DNA: TGTGCCAGCAGCCAAGAAGGGGGACACCACTACAATGAGCAGTTCTTC.

V gene TRBV6-1 combines with J gene TRBJ2-6; D remains ambiguous. CDR1 is MNHNS and CDR2 is SASEGT in the germline V gene. Trimming left V 7 bases short and J 1 base short, with 11 bases between. There are 15 residues in the CDR3. The CDR3: CASIYEASGANVLTF. In nucleotides, the CDR3 is TGTGCCAGCATTTATGAGGCTTCTGGGGCCAACGTCCTGACTTTC.

Note on this clone: A junction end diverges from the germline sequence, so it may reflect a read error. The gene calls are TRBV6-1 and TRBJ1-5; possible D gene TRBD1, 6 bases. In germline, CDR1 is MNHNS, CDR2 SASEGT. The CDR3 has 18 residues. The CDR3 loop reads CASSEDEVQGNNNQPQHF. CDR3 coding DNA: TGTGCCAGCAGCGAAGATGAGGTACAGGGAAACAACAATCAGCCCCAGCATTTT.